Listed here is a single T cell receptor beta chain. Its target antigen remains unknown. There are no base qualities to consult, and no much larger clone falls within one base. Relative to germline, V is 4 bases shorter and J is 7 bases shorter, with 13 bases between their ends. CDR1 and CDR2, per the germline V gene, are MGHDK and SYGVNS. Spanning cysteine to phenylalanine, the CDR3 consists of 14 amino acids. Here the CDR3 DNA is all that survives: 42 bases in frame from base 1. Healthy controls were 35 to 40 blood donors whose buffy coats came from the Finnish Red Cross blood service. All TCR-sequenced material derived from peripheral blood: patient blood samples and healthy donor buffy coats. Peripheral blood mononuclear cells were isolated by Ficoll-Hypaque gradient centrifugation. CD4+ cells were purified magnetically from the buffy coats of healthy controls. The Gentra Puregene Cell and Tissue kit was used to extract genomic DNA, and a Qubit 2.0 fluorometer was used to measure the amount of genomic DNA.

The entry originates in a study of STAT5B mutations in CD4+ large granular lymphocyte leukemia (dated by TCRdb to between 2021 and 2022). As for the study more broadly: Among healthy controls, the CDR3 'QG' motif was associated with a particular HLA allele. The study compared the TCRbeta repertoires of patients with CD4+ T-cell large granular lymphocyte leukemia against those of healthy blood donors. Flow cytometry performed on FACSCanto II or FACSVerse showed that the purified fractions had more than 95% purity among lymphocytes. Study-wide findings and limitations: The data were not HLA-matched, and the higher clonality in CD4+ T-LGLL than in CD8+ T-LGLL could be due to the relatively small sample size. The main leukemic clonotypes were found to be private to each patient, although 25% to 30% of the main leukemic clonotypes were detected at low frequency in the non-leukemic repertoires of other patients. TRBV06-family usage was enriched among the top patient clones (8/27) compared with healthy controls (2/35). Greater clonality appeared to be present in CD4-sorted patient repertoires than in healthy CD4+ repertoires, and the difference was retained after the putative leukemic clones were removed.

The immunoSEQ assay at survey resolution was applied to genomic DNA for sequencing of TCRbeta rearrangements. In the paper's pipeline: In the TCR sequencing data, the lowest productive clonotype frequency that could be detected was 2.59 x 10-5. Only productive TCRbeta rearrangements, meaning sequences that were complete and in-frame, were kept for the analyses. Simpson clonality, calculated in the immunoSEQ Analyzer version 3.0, was used as the measure of sample clonality. Clones were binned by frequency as very rare, small, medium, large (1-20%) or hyperexpanded (>20%). Generation probabilities were estimated with OLGA 1.2.3, V-gene circos plots were made with VDJtools, specificities were looked up in VDJdb, and CDR3 motifs were identified with GLIPH. The table comes from immuneACCESS by way of TCRdb, which keeps in-frame sequences with V and J called. Part of the clones is missing from these tables; in studies checked, under half for an unresolved V gene and the rest for unknown reasons. The V and J calls and clone size were taken over from that table, and D and trimming were inferred from the DNA. The sample table contains approximately 32,000 clones; only one count was recorded for 69% of them. The ten largest clones add up to about 3% of the sample.

Sequencing used CD4+ T cells from blood buffy coats. The sequence is built from TRBV25-1 and TRBJ2-2; the D region is possibly TRBD1 or TRBD2, each matching across 7 bases. The origin of this receptor is a human donor in good health. This receptor carries the CDR3 CASSVPGGVGELFF. The bases read TGTGCCAGCAGTGTTCCAGGGGGGGTCGGGGAGCTGTTTTTT.